This record concerns one TCR beta chain sequence. This sample was included in a study of CD8 T cells in Susac syndrome. CD8+ and CD4+ T cells taken from blood had their TCR beta sequenced. Through negative isolation, CD4+ and CD8+ T cells were obtained, while TEMRA cells were enriched using FACS. When the RNA was reverse transcribed, random hexamers were used with an input of roughly 0.45 to 1 ug. Using its own MiXCR run on the immunoSEQ multiplex PCR reads, TCRdb lists one record per CDR3 protein. The data show approximately 200,000 distinct CDR3 sequences, nearly 95% seen once. Germline V lookup: CDR1 LNHNV, CDR2 YYDKDF (reference sequence). Losses at the gene ends were 5 bases for V and 3 bases for J; bases not matched to a gene: 15. This CDR3 is built from 17 residues.

J is TRBJ1-2 and V is TRBV15; 7 bases are a match to TRBD1. The origin of this receptor is a human donor with multiple sclerosis. Specimen: CD4+ T cells from PBMCs. The DNA for the CDR3 is TGTGCCACCAGCTCACACCGAACAGACAGGGAGGACTATGGCTACACCTTC. It translates to CATSSHRTDREDYGYTF.